The rows below give T cell receptor beta chains drawn from one sample of a study of shared clonotypes between healthy human individuals. Libraries were prepared by immunoSEQ multiplex PCR; TCRdb keeps only in-frame clonotypes and omits some of them. Among around 2.3 million clones listed, approximately 96% were seen once. Sequenced input: naive CD4+ T cells sorted from blood. Receptors originate from a man aged 18 to 35 in good health. CDR3s include the opening cysteine and the closing phenylalanine or tryptophan. A D gene is named only where the DNA matches it firmly. Clone size is stated in some rows and not others, as once, few, many or a class when expanded.

J,V,size,D,CDR3,DNA
TRBJ1-2,TRBV13,NA,TRBD1,CASSRTGGVGYGYTF,TGTGCCAGCAGCCGCACAGGGGGCGTTGGCTATGGCTACACCTTC
TRBJ2-5,TRBV7-9,NA,NA,CASNDGQGKETQYF,TGTGCCAGCAACGACGGCCAGGGGAAAGAGACCCAGTACTTC
TRBJ1-1,TRBV19,NA,TRBD1,CASSTGQGGRTEAFF,TGTGCCAGTAGTACCGGACAGGGGGGTAGAACTGAAGCTTTCTTT
TRBJ1-4,TRBV6-4,NA,NA,CASSFKGAQANEKLFF,TGTGCCAGCTCGTTTAAAGGCGCGCAGGCTAATGAAAAACTGTTTTTT
TRBJ1-5,TRBV18,NA,NA,CASSPPPNLNQPQHF,TGTGCCAGCTCACCACCGCCTAACCTCAATCAGCCCCAGCATTTT
TRBJ2-1,TRBV9,NA,TRBD2,CASSVAGGGLAGNEQFF,TGTGCCAGCAGCGTAGCTGGAGGTGGCCTAGCGGGGAATGAGCAGTTCTTC
TRBJ2-3,TRBV6-5,NA,TRBD1,CASSRGQVGHTQYF,TGTGCCAGCAGCCGGGGACAGGTTGGACATACGCAGTATTTT
TRBJ1-5,TRBV6-1,NA,NA,CASSGHSSNQPQHF,TGTGCCAGCAGTGGGCACAGTAGCAATCAGCCCCAGCATTTT
TRBJ2-7,TRBV21-1,NA,NA,CASSRSFSGLASYEQYF,TGTGCCAGCAGCCGCTCTTTCTCGGGACTAGCTTCCTACGAGCAGTACTTC
TRBJ1-3,TRBV7-6,NA,NA,CASSLAYGIGNTIYF,TGTGCCAGCAGCTTAGCATACGGGATAGGAAACACCATATATTTT
TRBJ1-1,TRBV28,NA,NA,CASSRQLNTEAFF,TGTGCCAGCAGTCGACAGTTGAACACTGAAGCTTTCTTT
TRBJ2-1,TRBV18,once,TRBD2,CASSPQAGDPFF,TGTGCCAGCTCACCTCAAGCGGGAGACCCGTTCTTC
TRBJ1-2,TRBV20-1,NA,NA,CSARKGGGYTF,TGCAGTGCTAGAAAGGGGGGTGGCTACACCTTC
TRBJ1-5,TRBV6-1,NA,NA,CASSEINGLGNQPQHF,TGTGCCAGCAGTGAAATTAATGGTCTTGGAAATCAGCCCCAGCATTTT
TRBJ2-7,TRBV5-1,NA,TRBD1,CASSPTGGSAWQYF,TGCGCCAGCAGCCCGACAGGGGGGAGTGCGTGGCAGTACTTC
TRBJ2-1,TRBV28,NA,TRBD1,CASSSSGTGGYNEQFF,TGTGCCAGCAGTTCCTCCGGGACAGGGGGATACAATGAGCAGTTCTTC
TRBJ1-2,TRBV7-2,NA,NA,CASSPRGGWGYTF,TGTGCCAGCAGCCCCCGAGGGGGGTGGGGCTACACCTTC
TRBJ2-3,TRBV9,NA,NA,CASSVAGPSPDTQYF,TGTGCCAGCAGCGTAGCCGGTCCGTCTCCAGATACGCAGTATTTT
TRBJ2-1,TRBV6-5,NA,NA,CASNWALGGEQFF,TGTGCCAGCAACTGGGCCCTGGGCGGTGAGCAGTTCTTC
TRBJ1-3,TRBV6-1,few,NA,CASSEGRLNTIYF,TGTGCCAGCAGTGAAGGCCGGTTAAACACCATATATTTT
TRBJ2-4,TRBV5-1,NA,NA,CASSFETKHFQYF,TGCGCCAGCAGCTTTGAGACTAAACATTTTCAGTACTTC
TRBJ2-1,TRBV5-4,NA,NA,CASSFQGKVSYNEQFF,TGTGCCAGCAGCTTTCAGGGGAAAGTATCCTACAATGAGCAGTTCTTC
TRBJ2-7,TRBV12-5,once,TRBD2,CASGLGLSGSQSEQYF,TGTGCTAGTGGTTTAGGTCTTAGCGGGAGTCAATCCGAGCAGTACTTC
TRBJ1-6,TRBV2,few,NA,CASRSLFSPLHF,TGTGCCAGCAGATCGTTGTTTTCACCCCTCCACTTT
TRBJ1-5,TRBV10-3,NA,TRBD1,CAISPGTGGGQPQHF,TGTGCCATCAGCCCCGGGACAGGGGGTGGGCAGCCCCAGCATTTT
TRBJ2-7,TRBV4-1,NA,NA,CASSLQGAPLGYEQYF,TGCGCCAGCAGTCTCCAGGGTGCCCCTCTTGGGTACGAGCAGTACTTC
TRBJ2-3,TRBV6-5,NA,NA,CASSRGGSTDTQYF,TGTGCCAGCAGCCGGGGCGGGAGCACAGATACGCAGTATTTT
TRBJ2-4,TRBV7-9,NA,TRBD2,CATGREGYIQYF,TGTGCCACCGGCCGGGAGGGATACATTCAGTACTTC
TRBJ2-3,TRBV5-4,NA,TRBD1,CASSLVVTGTSDTQYF,TGTGCCAGCAGCTTGGTAGTGACAGGGACATCAGATACGCAGTATTTT
TRBJ1-5,TRBV5-1,NA,NA,CASSLDLSPGQPQHF,TGCGCCAGCAGCTTGGATCTCAGCCCGGGTCAGCCCCAGCATTTT
TRBJ1-1,TRBV5-4,NA,TRBD1,CASSAKGGSEAFF,TGTGCCAGCAGCGCCAAAGGGGGCTCCGAAGCTTTCTTT
TRBJ2-1,TRBV10-3,NA,NA,CAISSLGGGPYNEQFF,TGTGCCATCAGTTCCCTGGGCGGGGGCCCGTACAATGAGCAGTTCTTC